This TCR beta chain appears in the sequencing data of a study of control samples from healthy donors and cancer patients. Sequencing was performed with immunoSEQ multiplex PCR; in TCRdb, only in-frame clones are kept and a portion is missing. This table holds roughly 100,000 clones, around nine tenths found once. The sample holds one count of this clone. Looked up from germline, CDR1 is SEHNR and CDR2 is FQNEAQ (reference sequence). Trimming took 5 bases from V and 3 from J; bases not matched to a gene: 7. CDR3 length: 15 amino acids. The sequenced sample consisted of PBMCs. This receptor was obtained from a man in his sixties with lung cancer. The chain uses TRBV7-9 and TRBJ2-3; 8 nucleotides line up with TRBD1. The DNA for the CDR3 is TGTGCCAGCAGCCCGACAGGGGCTGAAACAGATACGCAGTATTTT. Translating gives CASSPTGAETDTQYF.